This entry describes one T cell receptor beta chain. Its target is unknown. This table comes from immunoSEQ multiplex PCR, and its TCRdb copy is limited to in-frame clones, with some not included. The repertoire holds approximately 4,500 clones, with around 82% as singletons. This entry belongs to a study of immune evolution from preneoplasia to lung adenocarcinoma. This CDR3 spans 15 amino acids. The V end was cut by 10 bases, the J end by 0 bases, with 18 bases between. In germline, CDR1 is MDHEN, CDR2 SYDVKM. Findings and caveats of the study: Highest clonality occurred in KRAS-mutant, not EGFR-mutant or double wild-type, nodules.

This chain joins TRBV28 and TRBJ1-2; D ambiguous. The receptor comes from a person aged 70 to 85 with lung adenocarcinoma. Sequenced input: FFPE lung adenocarcinoma in situ tissue. Here the CDR3 reads CATINWAGPNYGYTF. The CDR3 DNA reads as TGTGCCACCATTAATTGGGCAGGCCCTAACTATGGCTACACCTTC.